The 11 T cell receptor beta chains below were found in one sample sequenced in a study. From the RT-PCR reads, TCRdb called clonotypes with MiXCR, one entry per CDR3 protein. This table has 650,000 to 800,000 distinct CDR3 sequences, about 14% appearing once. Material for sequencing was memory CD4+ T cells from blood. The receptors derive from a female donor in good health, serving as a healthy control.

The chain combines TRBV10-2 with TRBJ1-1; TRBD1 matches at 7 bases. The germline V gene has CDR1 WSHSY and CDR2 SAAADI. The CDR3 loop spans 15 amino acids. The V segment lost 6 bases and the J segment 1 base; nucleotides outside the gene matches: 8. This chain's CDR3 is CASRAPDRANTEAFF. CDR3 in DNA: TGCGCCAGCAGAGCGCCTGACAGGGCGAACACTGAAGCTTTCTTT.

There are a few counts of this clonotype. The chain is built from TRBV5-4 and TRBJ2-3; tentative D call: TRBD2 (6 bases). V shed 1 base and J shed 3 bases, with 18 bases lying between them. The CDR3 is made up of 17 amino acids. The germline V gene has CDR1 SGHNT and CDR2 YYREEE (reference sequence). The CDR3 DNA follows: TGTGCCAGCAGCTTGAAGGTAGCGGACCCGATGACAGATACGCAGTATTTT. Translated, it gives CASSLKVADPMTDTQYF.

There are many counts of this clonotype. V is TRBV10-3 and J is TRBJ1-3, with TRBD1 as a possible D gene (5 bases). The CDR3 is 15 amino acids. From germline, CDR1 is ENHRY and CDR2 SYGVKD. Trimming removed 0 bases from V and 4 bases from J, with 10 bases in between. DNA for the CDR3: TGTGCCATCAGTGAGTCTTCAGGGTCCGGAAACACCATATATTTT. Translation gives CAISESSGSGNTIYF.

This clonotype was seen only a few times. The V and J genes are TRBV29-1 and TRBJ1-1; TRBD1 aligns across 8 bases. Germline V gives CDR1 SQVTM, CDR2 ANQGSEA. The ends lost 6 bases at V and 7 bases at J; junction bases unmatched: 4. The CDR3 sequence is 11 residues long. CDR3 DNA: TGCAGCGTACGGACAGGGTTTGAAGCTTTCTTT. Its translation is CSVRTGFEAFF.

The chain joins TRBV5-4 to TRBJ1-6, with 8 bases fitting TRBD1. V gave up 2 bases and J gave up 9 bases; unmatched junction bases: 10. There are 16 residues in the CDR3. In germline, CDR1 is SGHNT, CDR2 YYREEE (reference sequence). Written as DNA, the CDR3 is TGTGCCAGCAGCTTAATTCCAGGGGGCTCCATTTCACCCCTCCACTTT. Its translation: CASSLIPGGSISPLHF.

This clonotype was picked up a small number of times. The chain couples TRBV4-3 to TRBJ1-2, with D possibly TRBD1 on 6 matching bases. The CDR3 sequence is 15 residues long. The germline gives CDR1 LGHNA, CDR2 YSLEER. Trimming cost V 2 bases and J 3 bases, with 13 bases left between them. In DNA form, the CDR3 reads TGCGCCAGCAGCCAATTTACAGGGTACGACTATGGCTACACCTTC. Amino acid sequence: CASSQFTGYDYGYTF.

This clonotype has more than one count but fewer than ten. Here the CDR3 reads CSQQGGNTIYF. The DNA of the CDR3 is TGCAGCCAACAGGGCGGAAACACCATATATTTT. The chain uses TRBV20-1 and TRBJ1-3, with D possibly being TRBD1 (6 bases). This CDR3 is 11 amino acids long. Looked up from germline, CDR1 is DFQATT and CDR2 is SNEGSKA (reference sequence).

This clonotype was counted at least ten times. V usage is TRBV12-3 or TRBV12-4 and J usage is TRBJ2-1; D is unclear. The CDR3 runs to 11 residues. V shed 3 bases and J shed 6 bases, with 3 bases lying between them. CDR3 sequence: CASSFFNEQFF. As DNA, the CDR3 is TGTGCCAGCAGTTTTTTCAATGAGCAGTTCTTC.

This clonotype appeared a few times. The V and J genes are TRBV27 and TRBJ1-2; no definite D call. Between the trimmed V and J ends, which lost 5 bases and 5 bases, there was a span of 21 bases. The CDR3 extends over 16 amino acids. Looked up from germline, CDR1 is MNHEY and CDR2 is SMNVEV (reference sequence). DNA of the CDR3: TGTGCCAGCAGTCCAGCTCTCTTACGGGGTCAATATGGCTACACCTTC. Protein product: CASSPALLRGQYGYTF.

This clonotype was seen repeatedly, ten times or more. V and J are TRBV15 and TRBJ2-7, with 9 bases matching TRBD1. This CDR3 spans 15 amino acids. V trimming: 3 bases; J trimming: 5 bases; junction bases outside the gene matches: 8. CDR1 and CDR2 (germline): LNHNV, YYDKDF (reference sequence). In DNA, the CDR3 is TGTGCCACCAGCAGTATGACAGGGGGGTTCCACGAGCAGTACTTC. Its protein is CATSSMTGGFHEQYF. Full variable domain (missing parts from reference TRBV15 and TRBJ2-7): DAMVIQNPRYQVTQFGKPVTLSCSQTLNHNVMYWYQQKSSQAPKLLFHYYDKDFNNEADTPDNFQSRRPNTSFCFLDIRSPGLGDTAMYLCATSSMTGGFHEQYFGPGTRLTVT.

The chain is built from TRBV7-2 and TRBJ1-5; possibly TRBD1 for D (5 bases). Germline V lookup: CDR1 SGHTA, CDR2 FQGNSA. The CDR3 sequence is 16 residues long. V dropped 2 bases and J dropped 0 bases, with 11 bases sitting between them. CDR3 protein: CASSLRGGDSNQPQHF. CDR3 nucleotides: TGTGCCAGCAGCTTAAGGGGAGGGGATAGCAATCAGCCCCAGCATTTT. The entire variable domain, with the rest obtained from reference TRBV7-2 and TRBJ1-5, is as follows: GAGVSQSPSNKVTEKGKDVELRCDPISGHTALYWYRQSLGQGLEFLIYFQGNSAPDKSGLPSDRFSAERTGGSVSTLTIQRTQQEDSAVYLCASSLRGGDSNQPQHFGDGTRLSIL.